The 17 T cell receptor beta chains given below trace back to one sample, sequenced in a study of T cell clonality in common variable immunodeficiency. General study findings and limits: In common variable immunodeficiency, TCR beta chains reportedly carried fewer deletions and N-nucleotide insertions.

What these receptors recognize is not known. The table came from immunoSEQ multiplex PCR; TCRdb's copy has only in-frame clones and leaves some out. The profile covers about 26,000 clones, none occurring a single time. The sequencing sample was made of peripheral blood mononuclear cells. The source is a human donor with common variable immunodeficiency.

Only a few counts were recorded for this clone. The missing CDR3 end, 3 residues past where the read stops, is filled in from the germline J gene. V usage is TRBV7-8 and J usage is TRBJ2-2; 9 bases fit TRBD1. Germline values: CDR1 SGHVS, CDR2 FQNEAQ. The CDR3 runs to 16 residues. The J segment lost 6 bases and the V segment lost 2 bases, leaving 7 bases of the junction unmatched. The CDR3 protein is CASSLWTGVKAGELFF. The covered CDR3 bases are TGTGCCAGCAGCTTATGGACAGGGGTGAAAGCCGGGGAG.

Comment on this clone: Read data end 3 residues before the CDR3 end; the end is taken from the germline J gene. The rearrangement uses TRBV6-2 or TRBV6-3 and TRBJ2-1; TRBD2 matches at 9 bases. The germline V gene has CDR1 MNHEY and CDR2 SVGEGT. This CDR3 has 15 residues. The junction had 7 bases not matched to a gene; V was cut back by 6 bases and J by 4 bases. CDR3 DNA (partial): TGTGCCAGCAGGGGCAGCGGGAGGTGGTACAATGAG. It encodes CASRGSGRWYNE. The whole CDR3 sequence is CASRGSGRWYNEQFF.

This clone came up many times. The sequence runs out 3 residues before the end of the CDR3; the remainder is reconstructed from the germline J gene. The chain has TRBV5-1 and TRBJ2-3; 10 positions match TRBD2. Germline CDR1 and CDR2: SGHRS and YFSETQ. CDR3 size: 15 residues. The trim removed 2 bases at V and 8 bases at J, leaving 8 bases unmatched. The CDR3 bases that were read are TGCGCCAGCAGCTTTGAAGCTAGCGGGAGCGGTACG. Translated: CASSFEASGSGT. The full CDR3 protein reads CASSFEASGSGTQYF.

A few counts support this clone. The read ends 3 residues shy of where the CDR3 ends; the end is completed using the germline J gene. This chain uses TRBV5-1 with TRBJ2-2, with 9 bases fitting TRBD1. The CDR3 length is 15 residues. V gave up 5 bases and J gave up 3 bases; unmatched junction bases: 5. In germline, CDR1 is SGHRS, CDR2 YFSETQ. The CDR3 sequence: CASSPGTGHTGELFF. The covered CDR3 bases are TGCGCCAGCAGTCCCGGGACAGGGCACACCGGGGAG.

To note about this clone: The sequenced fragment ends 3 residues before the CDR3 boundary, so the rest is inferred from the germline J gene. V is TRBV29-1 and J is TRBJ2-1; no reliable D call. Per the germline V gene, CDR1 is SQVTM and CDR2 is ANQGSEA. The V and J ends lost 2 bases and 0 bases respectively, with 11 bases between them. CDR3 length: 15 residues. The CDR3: CSVERSGSSYNEQFF. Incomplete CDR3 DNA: TGCAGCGTTGAACGGTCAGGCAGCTCCTACAATGAG.

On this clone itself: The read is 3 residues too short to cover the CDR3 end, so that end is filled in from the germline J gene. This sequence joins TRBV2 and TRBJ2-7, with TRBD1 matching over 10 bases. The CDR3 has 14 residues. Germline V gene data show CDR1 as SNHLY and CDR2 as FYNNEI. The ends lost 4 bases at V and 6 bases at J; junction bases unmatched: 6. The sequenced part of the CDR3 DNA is TGTGCCAGCAGTGTCGGGACAGGGGTTGGCGAG. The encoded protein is CASSVGTGVGE. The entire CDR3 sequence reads CASSVGTGVGEQYF. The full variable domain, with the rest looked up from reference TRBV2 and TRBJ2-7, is EPEVTQTPSHQVTQMGQEVILRCVPISNHLYFYWYRQILGQKVEFLVSFYNNEISEKSEIFDDQFSVERPDGSNFTLKIRSTKLEDSAMYFCASSVGTGVGEQYFGPGTRLTVT.

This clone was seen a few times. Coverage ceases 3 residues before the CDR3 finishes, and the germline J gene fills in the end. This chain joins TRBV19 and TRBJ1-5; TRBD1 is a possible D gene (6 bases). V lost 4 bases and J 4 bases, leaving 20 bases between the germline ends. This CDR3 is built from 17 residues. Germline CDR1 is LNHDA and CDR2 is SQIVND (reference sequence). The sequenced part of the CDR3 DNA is TGTGCCAGTAGTACCTCAGGGGCCGGCCCGAGGAATCAGCCC. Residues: CASSTSGAGPRNQP. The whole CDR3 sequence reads CASSTSGAGPRNQPQHF.

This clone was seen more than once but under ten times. The sequenced CDR3 bases are TGTGCCAGCAGGGGACAGGGCCTAGTTGGA. Translating gives CASRGQGLVG. The entire CDR3 sequence reads CASRGQGLVGAFF. The chain joins TRBV2 to TRBJ1-1; TRBD1 aligns across 9 bases. The CDR3 extends 3 residues past the end of the read, so its final part is completed from the germline J gene. Germline V gene sequence: CDR1 SNHLY, CDR2 FYNNEI. This CDR3 has 13 residues. The full variable domain, completed using reference TRBV2 and TRBJ1-1, is EPEVTQTPSHQVTQMGQEVILRCVPISNHLYFYWYRQILGQKVEFLVSFYNNEISEKSEIFDDQFSVERPDGSNFTLKIRSTKLEDSAMYFCASRGQGLVGAFFGQGTRLTVV.

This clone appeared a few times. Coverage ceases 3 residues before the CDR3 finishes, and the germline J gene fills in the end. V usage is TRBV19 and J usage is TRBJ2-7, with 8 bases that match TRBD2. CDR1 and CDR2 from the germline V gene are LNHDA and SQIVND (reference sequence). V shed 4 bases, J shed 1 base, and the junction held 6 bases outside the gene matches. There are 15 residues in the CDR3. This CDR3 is CASSTQSGSSYEQYF. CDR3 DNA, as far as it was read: TGTGCCAGTAGTACGCAAAGCGGGAGTTCCTACGAG.

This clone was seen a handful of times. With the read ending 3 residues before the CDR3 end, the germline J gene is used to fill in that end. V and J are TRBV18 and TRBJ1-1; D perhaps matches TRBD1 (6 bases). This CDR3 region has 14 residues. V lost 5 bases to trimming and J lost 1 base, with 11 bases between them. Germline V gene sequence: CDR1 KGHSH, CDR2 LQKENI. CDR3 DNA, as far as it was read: TGTGCCAGCTCAGGCGGACAGTGGAACACTGAA. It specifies CASSGGQWNTE. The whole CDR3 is CASSGGQWNTEAFF.

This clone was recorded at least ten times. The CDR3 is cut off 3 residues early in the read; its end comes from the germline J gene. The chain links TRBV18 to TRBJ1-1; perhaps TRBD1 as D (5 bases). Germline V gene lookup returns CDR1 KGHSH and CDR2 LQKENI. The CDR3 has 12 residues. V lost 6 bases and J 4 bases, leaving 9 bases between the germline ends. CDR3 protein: CASSGGSTEAFF. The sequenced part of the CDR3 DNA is TGTGCCAGCTCGGGGGGAAGCACTGAA.

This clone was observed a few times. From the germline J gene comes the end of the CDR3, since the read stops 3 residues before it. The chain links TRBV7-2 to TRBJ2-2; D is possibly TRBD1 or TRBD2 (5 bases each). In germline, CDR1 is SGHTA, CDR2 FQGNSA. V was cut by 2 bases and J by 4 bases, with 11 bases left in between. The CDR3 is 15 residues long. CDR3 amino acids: CASSLYERGTGELFF. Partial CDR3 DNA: TGTGCCAGCAGCTTATATGAGAGGGGCACCGGGGAG.

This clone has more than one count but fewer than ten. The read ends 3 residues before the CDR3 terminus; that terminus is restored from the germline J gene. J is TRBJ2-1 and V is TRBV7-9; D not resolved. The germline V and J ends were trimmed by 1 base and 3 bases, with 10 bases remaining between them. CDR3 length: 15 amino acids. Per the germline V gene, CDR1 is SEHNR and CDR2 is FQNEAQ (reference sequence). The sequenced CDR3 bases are TGTGCCAGCAGCTTAGGTGGCTTTGTCTACAATGAG. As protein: CASSLGGFVYNE. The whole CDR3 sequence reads CASSLGGFVYNEQFF. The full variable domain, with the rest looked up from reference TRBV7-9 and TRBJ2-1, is DTGVSQNPRHKITKRGQNVTFRCDPISEHNRLYWYRQTLGQGPEFLTYFQNEAQLEKSRLLSDRFSAERPKGSFSTLEIQRTEQGDSAMYLCASSLGGFVYNEQFFGPGTRLTVL.

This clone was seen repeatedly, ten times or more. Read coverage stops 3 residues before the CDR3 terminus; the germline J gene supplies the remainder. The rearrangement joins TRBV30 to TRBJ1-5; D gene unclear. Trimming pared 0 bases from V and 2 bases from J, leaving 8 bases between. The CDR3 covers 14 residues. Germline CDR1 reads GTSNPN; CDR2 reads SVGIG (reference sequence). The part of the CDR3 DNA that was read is TGTGCCTGGAGTGTACGGCAGGGCAATCAGCCC. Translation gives CAWSVRQGNQP. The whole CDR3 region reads CAWSVRQGNQPQHF.

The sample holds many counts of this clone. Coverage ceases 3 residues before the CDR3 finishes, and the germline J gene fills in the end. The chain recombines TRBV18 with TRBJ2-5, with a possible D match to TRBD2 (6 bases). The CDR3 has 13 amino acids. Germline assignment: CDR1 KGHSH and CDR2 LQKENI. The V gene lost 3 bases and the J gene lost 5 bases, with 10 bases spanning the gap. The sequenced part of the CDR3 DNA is TGTGCCAGCTCACCGGGACTTAGGGAGACC. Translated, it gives CASSPGLRET. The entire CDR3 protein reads CASSPGLRETQYF.

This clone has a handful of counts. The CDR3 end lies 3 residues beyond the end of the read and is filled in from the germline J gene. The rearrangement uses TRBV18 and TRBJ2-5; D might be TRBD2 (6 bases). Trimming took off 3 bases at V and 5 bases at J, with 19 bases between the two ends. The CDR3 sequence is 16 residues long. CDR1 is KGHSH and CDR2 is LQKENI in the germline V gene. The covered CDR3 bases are TGTGCCAGCTCACCTAGGGAAGCTAGCGAGGGGGAGACC. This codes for CASSPREASEGET. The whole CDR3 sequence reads CASSPREASEGETQYF.

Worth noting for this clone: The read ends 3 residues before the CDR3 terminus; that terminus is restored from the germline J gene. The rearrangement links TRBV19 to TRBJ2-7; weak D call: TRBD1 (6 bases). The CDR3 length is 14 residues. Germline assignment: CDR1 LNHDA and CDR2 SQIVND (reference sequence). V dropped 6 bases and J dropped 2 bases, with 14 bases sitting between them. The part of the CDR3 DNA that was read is TGTGCCAGTAGCCACGGACAGATTGCCTACGAG. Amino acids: CASSHGQIAYE. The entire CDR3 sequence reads CASSHGQIAYEQYF. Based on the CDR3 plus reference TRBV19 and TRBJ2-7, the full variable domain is DGGITQSPKYLFRKEGQNVTLSCEQNLNHDAMYWYRQDPGQGLRLIYYSQIVNDFQKGDIAEGYSVSREKKESFPLTVTSAQKNPTAFYLCASSHGQIAYEQYFGPGTRLTVT.